A selection of T cell receptor beta chains follows, all from one sample in a study of technical replicates of blood from a handful of donors. Assay: immunoSEQ multiplex PCR; the TCRdb copy retains only in-frame clones and omits some. The sample records 90,000 to 100,000 clones, around 96% being singletons. The sample comprised T cells isolated from PBMCs. The receptor set was obtained from a human donor in good health. The CDR3 runs from the conserved cysteine through the conserved F or W. The D gene is left open where the match is weak. Clone size is not always given. Where it is, it says once, few, many or a class for expanded clones.

j_call: TRBJ1-5
clone_size: once
v_call: TRBV2
d_call: -
cdr3_aa: CASSEDRLNQPQHF
cdr3_nt: TGTGCCAGCAGTGAAGACAGGCTAAATCAGCCCCAGCATTTT

j_call: TRBJ2-1
clone_size: -
v_call: TRBV7-6
d_call: -
cdr3_aa: CASSFLSRQQGPSSYNEQFF
cdr3_nt: TGTGCCAGCAGCTTCCTCAGTCGACAGCAGGGTCCTAGCTCCTACAATGAGCAGTTCTTC

j_call: TRBJ2-1
clone_size: once
v_call: TRBV9
d_call: TRBD2
cdr3_aa: CASSLYSLASSYNEQFF
cdr3_nt: TGTGCCAGCAGCTTGTACTCACTAGCGAGCTCCTACAATGAGCAGTTCTTC

j_call: TRBJ2-7
clone_size: -
v_call: TRBV6-5
d_call: TRBD2
cdr3_aa: CASSYSEAGAYEQYF
cdr3_nt: TGTGCCAGCAGTTACTCGGAAGCGGGAGCTTACGAGCAGTACTTC

j_call: TRBJ2-7
clone_size: -
v_call: TRBV6-5
d_call: -
cdr3_aa: CASSQSGYEQYF
cdr3_nt: TGTGCCAGCAGTCAAAGCGGGTACGAGCAGTACTTC

j_call: TRBJ2-2
clone_size: -
v_call: TRBV11-3
d_call: TRBD2
cdr3_aa: CASRTSGLMNTGELFF
cdr3_nt: TGTGCCAGCAGGACTAGCGGGCTAATGAACACCGGGGAGCTGTTTTTT

j_call: TRBJ2-5
clone_size: -
v_call: TRBV28
d_call: TRBD2
cdr3_aa: CASSFGGSGRFTETQYF
cdr3_nt: TGTGCCAGCAGTTTTGGCGGTAGCGGGAGGTTCACGGAGACCCAGTACTTC

j_call: TRBJ1-5
clone_size: -
v_call: TRBV9
d_call: -
cdr3_aa: CASSVGGDSNQPQHF
cdr3_nt: TGTGCCAGCAGCGTAGGGGGAGATAGCAATCAGCCCCAGCATTTT

j_call: TRBJ1-5
clone_size: -
v_call: TRBV7-6
d_call: TRBD1
cdr3_aa: CASSGRDRTQPQHF
cdr3_nt: TGTGCCAGCAGCGGGAGGGACAGGACTCAGCCCCAGCATTTT

j_call: TRBJ2-3
clone_size: -
v_call: TRBV10-3
d_call: TRBD2
cdr3_aa: CAIEREGGADTQYF
cdr3_nt: TGTGCCATCGAGCGGGAGGGGGGTGCGGATACGCAGTATTTT

j_call: TRBJ1-1
clone_size: -
v_call: TRBV9
d_call: TRBD1
cdr3_aa: CASRAGQGASYYEGEAFF
cdr3_nt: TGTGCCAGCAGAGCGGGACAGGGGGCTAGTTATTACGAGGGTGAAGCTTTCTTT

j_call: TRBJ2-3
clone_size: -
v_call: TRBV7-3
d_call: TRBD2
cdr3_aa: CASSPEAGVTDTQYF
cdr3_nt: TGTGCCAGCAGCCCCGAAGCGGGAGTCACAGATACGCAGTATTTT

j_call: TRBJ2-1
clone_size: -
v_call: TRBV6-5
d_call: -
cdr3_aa: CATVYNEQFF
cdr3_nt: TGTGCCACCGTATACAATGAGCAGTTCTTC

j_call: TRBJ2-3
clone_size: -
v_call: TRBV7-9
d_call: -
cdr3_aa: CASSPKGGSGRDTQYF
cdr3_nt: TGTGCCAGCAGCCCGAAAGGAGGGTCAGGGAGAGATACGCAGTATTTT

j_call: TRBJ2-2
clone_size: -
v_call: TRBV5-4
d_call: TRBD1
cdr3_aa: CASGGQPNTGELFF
cdr3_nt: TGTGCCAGCGGGGGACAGCCGAACACCGGGGAGCTGTTTTTT

j_call: TRBJ2-1
clone_size: -
v_call: TRBV10-3
d_call: TRBD2
cdr3_aa: CAISVWEGRNEQFF
cdr3_nt: TGTGCCATCAGTGTCTGGGAGGGCCGTAATGAGCAGTTCTTC

j_call: TRBJ2-1
clone_size: -
v_call: TRBV7-9
d_call: -
cdr3_aa: CASSFSDSSYNEQFF
cdr3_nt: TGTGCCAGCAGCTTTAGCGATAGCTCCTACAATGAGCAGTTCTTC

j_call: TRBJ2-7
clone_size: -
v_call: TRBV7-9
d_call: TRBD2
cdr3_aa: CASSAIAGYEQYF
cdr3_nt: TGTGCCAGCAGCGCTATAGCGGGATACGAGCAGTACTTC

j_call: TRBJ2-7
clone_size: -
v_call: TRBV6-5
d_call: TRBD2
cdr3_aa: CASKGLAGAAYEQYF
cdr3_nt: TGTGCCAGCAAGGGACTAGCGGGCGCAGCCTACGAGCAGTACTTC

j_call: TRBJ2-5
clone_size: -
v_call: TRBV7-9
d_call: -
cdr3_aa: CASSPPGGPETQYF
cdr3_nt: TGTGCCAGCAGCCCCCCCGGGGGGCCAGAGACCCAGTACTTC

j_call: TRBJ2-7
clone_size: -
v_call: TRBV13
d_call: -
cdr3_aa: CASSENSYEQYF
cdr3_nt: TGTGCCAGCAGCGAGAACTCCTACGAGCAGTACTTC

j_call: TRBJ2-7
clone_size: -
v_call: TRBV28
d_call: TRBD1
cdr3_aa: CASSLPGTGKSYEQYF
cdr3_nt: TGTGCCAGCAGTTTACCCGGGACAGGGAAAAGCTACGAGCAGTACTTC

j_call: TRBJ2-3
clone_size: -
v_call: TRBV5-8
d_call: -
cdr3_aa: CASSWGLADTQYF
cdr3_nt: TGTGCCAGCAGCTGGGGACTCGCAGATACGCAGTATTTT

j_call: TRBJ1-4
clone_size: few
v_call: TRBV10-1
d_call: TRBD1
cdr3_aa: CASSTGETNEKLFF
cdr3_nt: TGCGCCAGCAGCACAGGGGAAACTAATGAAAAACTGTTTTTT

j_call: TRBJ2-1
clone_size: -
v_call: TRBV7-9
d_call: TRBD2
cdr3_aa: CASTLLGLAGGEQFF
cdr3_nt: TGTGCCAGCACCCTGCTAGGACTAGCGGGGGGGGAGCAGTTCTTC

j_call: TRBJ2-7
clone_size: -
v_call: TRBV10-3
d_call: -
cdr3_aa: CAITPDRGYEQYF
cdr3_nt: TGTGCCATCACCCCGGACAGAGGATACGAGCAGTACTTC

j_call: TRBJ1-3
clone_size: -
v_call: TRBV6-5
d_call: -
cdr3_aa: CASSSEETPSGNTIYF
cdr3_nt: TGTGCCAGCAGTTCTGAGGAAACCCCCTCTGGAAACACCATATATTTT

j_call: TRBJ2-1
clone_size: once
v_call: TRBV15
d_call: -
cdr3_aa: CATSRDSESSNEQFF
cdr3_nt: TGTGCCACCAGCAGAGATTCGGAGTCGAGCAATGAGCAGTTCTTC

j_call: TRBJ2-2
clone_size: -
v_call: TRBV5-6
d_call: TRBD2
cdr3_aa: CASRSGMVAGELFF
cdr3_nt: TGTGCCAGCAGAAGCGGGATGGTTGCCGGGGAGCTGTTTTTT

j_call: TRBJ2-7
clone_size: -
v_call: TRBV2
d_call: TRBD2
cdr3_aa: CASDRGLAGVEQYF
cdr3_nt: TGTGCCAGCGATCGTGGACTAGCGGGAGTTGAGCAGTACTTC

j_call: TRBJ1-4
clone_size: -
v_call: TRBV7-9
d_call: -
cdr3_aa: CASSFQSGEKLFF
cdr3_nt: TGTGCCAGCAGCTTCCAATCAGGTGAAAAACTGTTTTTT

j_call: TRBJ2-1
clone_size: -
v_call: TRBV19
d_call: TRBD2
cdr3_aa: CASSIYTSGAGEQFF
cdr3_nt: TGTGCCAGTAGTATATACACTAGCGGGGCGGGTGAGCAGTTCTTC

j_call: TRBJ1-5
clone_size: -
v_call: TRBV7-9
d_call: TRBD1
cdr3_aa: CASSSRGQGSNQPQHF
cdr3_nt: TGTGCCAGCAGCTCCCGGGGACAGGGAAGCAATCAGCCCCAGCATTTT

j_call: TRBJ2-2
clone_size: -
v_call: TRBV6-5
d_call: TRBD2
cdr3_aa: CASSYLAGSTGELFF
cdr3_nt: TGTGCCAGCAGTTACCTAGCGGGAAGCACCGGGGAGCTGTTTTTT

j_call: TRBJ2-2
clone_size: -
v_call: TRBV10-3
d_call: TRBD2
cdr3_aa: CAISESVASGRSGELFF
cdr3_nt: TGTGCCATCAGTGAGTCGGTCGCTAGCGGGCGTTCCGGGGAGCTGTTTTTT